This TCR beta chain appears in the sequencing data of a study of beta chain features in type 1 diabetes listed by TCRdb under 2018. With regard to the full study: Patients and healthy donors did not differ in mean age, gender distribution, total cell number or subset yield. Across all samples, roughly 110,000,000 sorted cells were examined, and cell number per subset correlated strongly with RNA yield. The study compared the TCRB repertoires of sorted circulating CD4+ T cell subsets in recently diagnosed type 1 diabetes patients with those in matched healthy donors. Naive and central memory subsets were obtained from all 30 or so donors, but regulatory and stem cell-like memory subsets were isolated from only 8 patients and 8 healthy donors. Here is what the overall study found, with its caveats: Shorter templates might have been favored by PCR, but patient and control samples were amplified and corrected together, so both groups would have been affected equally by any skew. Naive, central memory and regulatory TCRB repertoires appeared more similar among patients than among healthy donors. HLA sub-analyses involved small numbers of individuals, so any influence of HLA type on TCRB rearrangement remained unresolved. In all four CD4+ subsets, TCRB CDR3 length was moderately but significantly shorter in type 1 diabetes patients. Fewer insertions and more nucleotide deletions at VDJ recombination sites were observed in patients with type 1 diabetes, implying thymic rearrangement abnormalities. Because cDNA rather than genomic DNA was sequenced, highly expressing activated cells could have been over-represented, although no difference in activation and CD3 levels was found between groups.

This clone was observed a few times. The antigen this receptor binds is unknown. Qualities for individual bases were not recorded, and no much larger clone is one base off. Trimming removed 3 bases from V and 9 bases from J, leaving 12 bases between the germline ends. The CDR3 numbers 13 residues from cysteine through phenylalanine. Of the read, only the CDR3 DNA is kept; its 39 bases are in frame from base 1. According to the germline V gene, CDR1 reads SGHAT and CDR2 reads FQNNGV. From each donor, a single peripheral blood sample of 100 to 150 mL on average was drawn into heparinised tubes. A BD FACSAria II and a panel including CD45RO, CCR7, CD25, CD127, CD95 and CD27 were used to sort naive, central memory, regulatory and stem cell-like memory CD4+ T cells. Purity was above 98% for every sorted population. PBMCs were separated immediately by Lymphoprep density gradient centrifugation and were stained directly, without being cultured. Samples were stained and sorted in pairs, with one healthy donor and one patient per experiment, so that batch effects were minimized.

All of the isolated RNA was reverse transcribed with the High Capacity cDNA Reverse Transcription Kit, so expressed TCRB transcripts were sequenced. Deep immunoSEQ sequencing was applied to naive, central memory and regulatory T cell samples, giving an average of about 3.7 million total reads per sample. Sorted cells were lysed in RLT buffer, and RNA was extracted using DNase-treated RNeasy Micro or Mini kits according to cell number. To prevent cross-contamination, each cell subset was processed individually, whereas patient and healthy donor samples were processed jointly. Using the immunoSEQ multiplex PCR, TCRB sequences were amplified from cDNA into 87-bp fragments spanning the CDR3 region. Sequencing of the amplicons was performed on the Illumina HiSeq platform. As for the authors' bioinformatics: Synthetic template baselines were used to correct PCR bias computationally, reads within Hamming distance 2 were collapsed, and singletons that could not be merged were discarded. Reads were aligned against IMGT to assign V, D and J genes, CDR3 length and insertions or deletions at six rearrangement sites. Within each subset, clonotype counts were normalized to sorted cell number, and only after that were true diversity and Gini coefficients computed with the tcR R package. Repertoire sharing was quantified using the overlap coefficient calculated on TCRB nucleotide sequences. TCRdb holds this immuneACCESS table with in-frame rearrangements only. Some clones are missing; in checked studies, unresolved V genes explain under half, and the rest has no known cause. That table furnishes V, J and clone size, whereas the DNA furnished D and trimming. The sample contains around 160,000 clones, 8% to 8.5% of them found a single time. Of the sample, more than 0.45% is held by the ten largest clones.

The receptor comes from a young woman with type 1 diabetes. The sample was central memory CD4+ T cells from blood. Recombination linked TRBV11-2 to TRBJ2-1, with the identity of the D gene unclear. The DNA is as follows: TGTGCCAGCAGCTTCGCCTTAGCCGGTGAGCAGTTCTTC. It specifies CASSFALAGEQFF.